One sample yielded the 20 T cell receptor beta chains listed below, sequenced in a study of T cell responses to AZD1222 COVID-19 vaccine. This table comes from immunoSEQ multiplex PCR, and its TCRdb copy is limited to in-frame clones, with some not included. The sample lists tens of thousands of clones, approximately 90% occurring once. This specimen consisted of peripheral blood, obtained on day 0 of AZD1222 vaccination. Receptor source: an adult in good health.

This sequence joins TRBV18 and TRBJ2-2; weak D call: TRBD1 (6 bases). V gave up 3 bases and J gave up 2 bases, with 7 bases separating them. The CDR3 extends over 14 amino acids. CDR1 KGHSH and CDR2 LQKENI come from the germline V gene. The CDR3 DNA reads as TGTGCCAGCTCACCCAGGGGAAACACCGGGGAGCTGTTTTTT. The encoded protein is CASSPRGNTGELFF.

J is TRBJ1-2 and V is TRBV7-3; maybe TRBD1 (5 bases). With 4 bases removed from V and 8 bases from J, the gap between germline ends came to 14 bases. CDR1 is SGHTA, CDR2 FQGTGA, per germline. The CDR3 runs 13 residues. The DNA for the CDR3 is TGTGCCAGCAGCTCCGTGACGGGGGTCGGCTACACCTTC. This sequence encodes CASSSVTGVGYTF.

The chain employs TRBV27 and TRBJ1-1; maybe TRBD1 (6 bases). Germline loops: CDR1 MNHEY, CDR2 SMNVEV (reference sequence). V was cut by 5 bases and J by 11 bases, with 18 bases left in between. This CDR3 has 13 residues. Here the CDR3 reads CASSLGGGVGAFF. As DNA, the CDR3 is TGTGCCAGCAGTCTCGGAGGGGGGGTGGGGGCTTTCTTT.

The CDR3 DNA reads as TGTGCCAGCAGTCTGGCCACGACAATTAACTATGGCTACACCTTC. The encoded protein is CASSLATTINYGYTF. The V and J genes are TRBV5-6 and TRBJ1-2; D unclear. The germline V and J ends were trimmed by 5 bases and 1 base, with 15 bases remaining between them. The V gene's germline CDR1 is SGHDT and CDR2 YYEEEE. This CDR3 has 15 amino acids.

V gene TRBV7-2 combines with J gene TRBJ2-7; tentatively, D is TRBD2 (6 bases). This CDR3 contains 15 residues. Germline V gene sequence: CDR1 SGHTA, CDR2 FQGNSA. Between the trimmed V and J ends, which lost 6 bases and 1 base, there was a span of 16 bases. The CDR3 sequence: CASRGGDSGSYEQYF. The CDR3 DNA reads TGTGCCAGCAGGGGTGGGGACTCGGGATCCTACGAGCAGTACTTC.

The chain is built from TRBV14 and TRBJ2-3; a weak D match, TRBD2 (5 bases). The CDR3 is 15 residues long. Germline V gene sequence: CDR1 SGHDN, CDR2 FVKESK. The V end was cut by 1 base, the J end by 0 bases, with 8 bases between. The CDR3 sequence: CASSQGTGSTDTQYF. The CDR3 coding sequence is TGTGCCAGCAGCCAAGGGACGGGGAGCACAGATACGCAGTATTTT.

This rearrangement joins TRBV7-2 to TRBJ1-1, with D tentatively TRBD1 (6 bases). Looked up from germline, CDR1 is SGHTA and CDR2 is FQGNSA. The CDR3 has 14 residues. Between the trimmed V and J ends, which lost 2 bases and 0 bases, there was a span of 7 bases. The DNA of the CDR3 is TGTGCCAGCAGCTTAAACAGGGTGAACACTGAAGCTTTCTTT. This translates into CASSLNRVNTEAFF. The entire variable domain, with the rest obtained from reference TRBV7-2 and TRBJ1-1, is as follows: GAGVSQSPSNKVTEKGKDVELRCDPISGHTALYWYRQSLGQGLEFLIYFQGNSAPDKSGLPSDRFSAERTGGSVSTLTIQRTQQEDSAVYLCASSLNRVNTEAFFGQGTRLTVV.

The chain links TRBV29-1 to TRBJ1-1; D is undetermined. CDR3 length equals 12 residues. In germline, CDR1 is SQVTM, CDR2 ANQGSEA. The germline V and J ends were trimmed by 7 bases and 0 bases, with 9 bases remaining between them. CDR3 DNA sequence: TGCAGCGGGGTAACCATGAACACTGAAGCTTTCTTT. Translating it yields CSGVTMNTEAFF.

The genes are TRBV7-9 and TRBJ2-1; 8 bases agree with TRBD1. V lost 5 bases to trimming and J lost 10 bases; unmatched junction nucleotides: 16. Germline values: CDR1 SEHNR, CDR2 FQNEAQ (reference sequence). This CDR3 comprises 16 residues. CDR3 DNA: TGTGCCAGCAGCCAATCAAGTCGAACAGGGGGTGTAGAGCAGTTCTTC. This sequence encodes CASSQSSRTGGVEQFF.

The chain uses TRBV30 and TRBJ1-2; D call uncertain. The CDR3 covers 15 residues. Germline CDR1 reads GTSNPN; CDR2 reads SVGIG (reference sequence). V was pared by 4 bases and J by 8 bases, with 23 bases between. CDR3 protein: CAWTRRTPDPGGYTF. As DNA, the CDR3 is TGTGCCTGGACCAGGCGGACTCCTGATCCTGGAGGCTACACCTTC.

The chain is built from TRBV5-4 and TRBJ2-2, with D hard to call. The CDR3 totals 14 residues. V lost 1 base and J 3 bases, leaving 7 bases between the germline ends. The V gene's germline CDR1 is SGHNT and CDR2 YYREEE (reference sequence). CDR3 coding DNA: TGTGCCAGCAGCTTGCCCCGGGACACCGGGGAGCTGTTTTTT. Translated: CASSLPRDTGELFF.

The chain is built from TRBV29-1 and TRBJ2-7; 7 nucleotides line up with TRBD2. The V gene end was trimmed by 6 bases and the J gene end by 7 bases; junction bases not matched to a gene: 12. From germline, CDR1 is SQVTM and CDR2 ANQGSEA. The CDR3 is 13 amino acids. As DNA, the CDR3 is TGCAGCGTACGGGACTACCCCGGCTGGGAGCAGTACTTC. As protein: CSVRDYPGWEQYF.

The chain employs TRBV2 and TRBJ2-1; tentatively, D is TRBD2 (7 bases). Germline V gene sequence: CDR1 SNHLY, CDR2 FYNNEI. CDR3 length: 13 residues. Between the trimmed V and J ends, which lost 7 bases and 3 bases, there was a span of 10 bases. This CDR3 reads CASKGGLYNEQFF. The CDR3 nucleotides read TGTGCCAGCAAGGGGGGGCTCTACAATGAGCAGTTCTTC.

This chain's CDR3 is CASSPPSGEETQYF. The CDR3, as DNA: TGTGCCAGCTCACCACCCAGTGGGGAAGAGACCCAGTACTTC. This sequence joins TRBV18 and TRBJ2-5; D is uncertain. CDR3 length: 14 amino acids. The ends were cut back, 0 bases at V and 3 bases at J, with 8 bases in the middle. Per germline, CDR1 KGHSH and CDR2 LQKENI.

The V call is TRBV5-1, the J call TRBJ2-2; 8 positions match TRBD1. The V and J ends lost 3 bases and 4 bases, in that order; junction bases with no gene match: 11. CDR1 is SGHRS and CDR2 is YFSETQ in the germline V gene. The CDR3 length is 17 residues. CDR3 DNA sequence: TGCGCCAGCAGCTCCCGCAGGGGGCTAGTGCCCACCGGGGAGCTGTTTTTT. It codes for CASSSRRGLVPTGELFF. Looking up the rest from reference TRBV5-1 and TRBJ2-2 gives the full variable domain: KAGVTQTPRYLIKTRGQQVTLSCSPISGHRSVSWYQQTPGQGLQFLFEYFSETQRNKGNFPGRFSGRQFSNSRSEMNVSTLELGDSALYLCASSSRRGLVPTGELFFGEGSRLTVL.

This clone was observed a handful of times. V gene TRBV14 combines with J gene TRBJ1-1; D unresolved. CDR3 length: 13 amino acids. In germline, CDR1 is SGHDN, CDR2 FVKESK. V lost 2 bases and J 1 base, leaving 5 bases between the germline ends. CDR3 bases: TGTGCCAGCAGCCAAATTCGGAACACTGAAGCTTTCTTT. This translates into CASSQIRNTEAFF.

This chain's CDR3 is CASSRHGAQHF. The DNA of the CDR3 is TGTGCCAGCAGCCGTCACGGGGCCCAGCATTTT. V and J are TRBV7-8 and TRBJ1-5; no firm D call. This CDR3 has 11 residues. V lost 5 bases to trimming and J lost 11 bases, with 10 bases between them. Germline CDR1 SGHVS, CDR2 FQNEAQ.

This rearrangement joins TRBV6-6 to TRBJ1-2; possible D gene TRBD1, 6 bases. The CDR3 runs to 16 residues. CDR1 is MNHNY, CDR2 SVGAGI, per germline (reference sequence). Between the trimmed V and J ends, which lost 2 bases and 4 bases, there was a span of 17 bases. In DNA, the CDR3 is TGTGCCAGCAGTTACATAACTTGGGGGGCAGGCTATGGCTACACCTTC. Its translation is CASSYITWGAGYGYTF.

The rearrangement links TRBV15 to TRBJ2-1; D is unclear. This CDR3 region has 15 residues. The V end lost 1 base, the J end lost 0 bases, and 7 bases lay between the germline ends. CDR1 is LNHNV, CDR2 YYDKDF, per germline (reference sequence). The CDR3 DNA follows: TGTGCCACCAGCAGAGGAGCAAGCTCCTACAATGAGCAGTTCTTC. It is translated as CATSRGASSYNEQFF. The full variable domain, its missing parts supplied by reference TRBV15 and TRBJ2-1, is DAMVIQNPRYQVTQFGKPVTLSCSQTLNHNVMYWYQQKSSQAPKLLFHYYDKDFNNEADTPDNFQSRRPNTSFCFLDIRSPGLGDTAMYLCATSRGASSYNEQFFGPGTRLTVL.

J is TRBJ1-1 and V is TRBV18, with TRBD1 identical over 7 bases. This CDR3 is 12 amino acids long. The V segment lost 4 bases and the J segment 11 bases; nucleotides outside the gene matches: 7. The germline gives CDR1 KGHSH, CDR2 LQKENI. CDR3 DNA sequence: TGTGCCAGCTCACAAGACAGGGTTGGCGCTTTCTTT. Encoded protein: CASSQDRVGAFF.